This TCR beta chain is drawn from a study of blood T cell repertoires in COVID-19. Original data processing: Cell counts per sample came from amplifying reference gene primers. TCRdb's copy holds only in-frame clones and misses some; the assay was immunoSEQ multiplex PCR. That table is the source of V, J and clone size, and D and trimming were worked out from the DNA. Of under 30,000 clones in the sample, 85% to 95% were seen once. From germline, CDR1 is MDHEN and CDR2 SYDVKM. V lost 3 bases and J lost 7; bases outside the gene matches: 6. The CDR3 has 13 residues. This sequence originates from a woman aged 45-65 years with active COVID-19. The sequencing input was peripheral blood. This chain uses TRBV28 with TRBJ2-7; 7 bases align to TRBD2. CDR3 bases: TGTGCCAGCAGTTTCCGCGGGAGTGGTGAGCAGTACTTC. It is translated as CASSFRGSGEQYF.